Listed here are 16 T cell receptor beta chains from one sample, sequenced in a study of molecular identifiers for immune sequencing clone quantification. Using its own MiXCR run on the PCR reads, TCRdb lists one record per CDR3 protein. This repertoire shows approximately 500,000 distinct CDR3 sequences, around 25% found once; its top ten account for approximately 0.76%. Material: naive CD8+ T cells from blood, with Jurkat cell RNA spiked in. Subset noted: FACS-sorted CD8+CD4-CCR7+CD45RA+ naive T cells. Receptors were obtained from a human donor in good health. Some libraries in this study had Jurkat cell RNA spiked in.

This clonotype was detected a few times. The V and J genes are TRBV12-3 or TRBV12-4 and TRBJ2-2; D unclear. CDR3 length: 13 amino acids. V was shortened by 7 bases and J by 2 bases, with 8 bases between the two germline ends. The CDR3 nucleotides are TGTGCCAGCATTTCCCTCAACACCGGGGAGCTGTTTTTT. The encoded protein is CASISLNTGELFF.

This clonotype was observed a few times. The chain carries TRBV19 and TRBJ2-7, with TRBD1 as a possible D gene (6 bases). Germline V gene lookup returns CDR1 LNHDA and CDR2 SQIVND (reference sequence). Between the trimmed V and J ends, which lost 7 bases and 6 bases, there was a span of 16 bases. The CDR3 runs to 13 residues. As DNA, the CDR3 is TGTGCCAGTACCCGAGGGGGTGTCTCCGAGCAGTACTTC. Translating it yields CASTRGGVSEQYF.

This clonotype was counted between two and nine times. The V call is TRBV7-9, the J call TRBJ2-7; D uncertain. Per the germline V gene, CDR1 is SEHNR and CDR2 is FQNEAQ (reference sequence). This CDR3 is built from 12 residues. The V and J ends lost 5 bases and 2 bases respectively, with 7 bases between them. The CDR3 is CASSRDTYEQYF. CDR3 sequence (DNA): TGTGCCAGCAGCAGGGATACCTACGAGCAGTACTTC.

With respect to this clonotype: The missing conserved phenylalanine or tryptophan at the end of this CDR3 makes a read error likely. This chain connects TRBV2 to TRBJ1-4; D unresolved. Germline values: CDR1 SNHLY, CDR2 FYNNEI. V lost 5 bases and J 4 bases, leaving 8 bases between the germline ends. The CDR3 consists of 13 residues. This CDR3 reads CASSLQHNEKLFL. CDR3 nucleotide sequence: TGTGCCAGCAGTCTACAGCATAATGAAAAACTGTTTCTT.

The gene calls are TRBV7-6 and TRBJ2-1; D is possibly TRBD2 (6 bases). The V and J ends lost 1 base and 2 bases respectively, with 12 bases between them. This CDR3 is built from 16 residues. The germline V gene has CDR1 SGHVS and CDR2 FNYEAQ. CDR3 bases: TGTGCCAGCAGCTTAGGTTCTAGCGACCCCTACAATGAGCAGTTCTTC. Translating gives CASSLGSSDPYNEQFF. Looking up the rest from reference TRBV7-6 and TRBJ2-1 gives the full variable domain: GAGVSQSPRYKVTKRGQDVALRCDPISGHVSLYWYRQALGQGPEFLTYFNYEAQQDKSGLPNDRFSAERPEGSISTLTIQRTEQRDSAMYRCASSLGSSDPYNEQFFGPGTRLTVL.

The sample holds a few counts of this clonotype. This chain connects TRBV12-5 to TRBJ2-3; 14 nucleotides line up with TRBD2. From germline, CDR1 is LGHNT and CDR2 FRNRAP. The CDR3 is 16 residues long. With 5 bases clipped from V and 8 bases from J, the junction kept 9 bases outside the gene matches. CDR3: CASGTQGGLAGVTQYF. The CDR3 region has the DNA TGTGCTAGTGGTACCCAGGGGGGACTAGCGGGGGTTACGCAGTATTTT.

This clonotype was counted a few times. V is TRBV9 and J is TRBJ2-1, with 9 bases matching TRBD2. From germline, CDR1 is SGDLS and CDR2 YYNGEE. Trimming at V came to 7 bases and at J to 6 bases, leaving 8 bases not matched to a gene. CDR3 length: 14 amino acids. CDR3 DNA: TGTGCCAGCGGGTCCGGGACTAGCTTCAATGAGCAGTTCTTC. Translation gives CASGSGTSFNEQFF.

V and J are TRBV4-3 and TRBJ2-3, with D hard to call. CDR1 LGHNA and CDR2 YSLEER come from the germline V gene. Trimming removed 0 bases from V and 11 bases from J, with 18 bases in between. This CDR3 region has 15 residues. The CDR3 nucleotides read TGCGCCAGCAGCCAAGAAGAGCTATATGGGGTTCAGCAGTATTTT. Residues: CASSQEELYGVQQYF.

The V and J genes are TRBV24-1 and TRBJ2-2; D remains unclear. The CDR3 loop spans 15 amino acids. Germline V lookup: CDR1 KGHDR, CDR2 SFDVKD. V shed 2 bases and J shed 6 bases, with 12 bases lying between them. The CDR3 is CATSDSVVLPGELFF. Here the CDR3 DNA reads TGTGCCACCAGTGATTCGGTAGTTCTCCCCGGGGAGCTGTTTTTT.

With regard to this clonotype: A read error may account for a junction end that differs from germline. The chain links TRBV19 to TRBJ2-7; TRBD1 or TRBD2 may be the D gene (5 bases each). The length of the CDR3 is 14 residues. Looked up from germline, CDR1 is LNHDA and CDR2 is SQIVND (reference sequence). The CDR3 protein is CASSIAQDSFEQYF. For the CDR3, the DNA is TGTGCCAGTAGTATTGCACAGGACTCCTTCGAGCAGTACTTC. The full variable domain, completed using reference TRBV19 and TRBJ2-7, is DGGITQSPKYLFRKEGQNVTLSCEQNLNHDAMYWYRQDPGQGLRLIYYSQIVNDFQKGDIAEGYSVSREKKESFPLTVTSAQKNPTAFYLCASSIAQDSFEQYFGPGTRLTVT.

Ten or more counts support this clonotype. This rearrangement joins TRBV29-1 to TRBJ2-3; a possible D gene is TRBD1 (5 bases). The CDR3 is 12 residues long. CDR1 is SQVTM and CDR2 is ANQGSEA in the germline V gene. V lost 6 bases, J lost 2 bases, and 9 bases lay in between. The CDR3 spells CSVDSDTDTQYF. In DNA, the CDR3 is TGCAGCGTAGACAGCGACACAGATACGCAGTATTTT.

The CDR3 is CASSLKGQGEWDNIGKLFF. In DNA form, the CDR3 reads TGTGCCAGCAGCTTGAAGGGCCAGGGGGAATGGGATAATATTGGAAAACTGTTTTTT. V gene TRBV7-9 combines with J gene TRBJ1-4; TRBD1 matches at 7 bases. J gave up 10 bases and V 3 bases, and 23 bases lay outside the gene matches. The length of the CDR3 is 19 residues. CDR1 and CDR2 from the germline V gene are SEHNR and FQNEAQ (reference sequence).

The chain links TRBV27 to TRBJ2-1; D unclear. Trimming left V 5 bases short and J 1 base short, with 15 bases between. CDR3 length: 16 amino acids. The V gene's germline CDR1 is MNHEY and CDR2 SMNVEV (reference sequence). CDR3 residues: CASSLIGPRSYNEQFF. CDR3 DNA: TGTGCCAGCAGTCTGATCGGACCGAGGTCCTACAATGAGCAGTTCTTC.

This clonotype has a count of ten or more. The chain joins TRBV5-1 to TRBJ2-5; D remains unclear. Germline CDR1 reads SGHRS; CDR2 reads YFSETQ. The CDR3 has 15 residues. The V gene lost 4 bases and the J gene lost 0 bases, with 13 bases spanning the gap. The CDR3 DNA follows: TGCGCCAGCAGCCCCGCCTTAAACCACCAAGAGACCCAGTACTTC. It is translated as CASSPALNHQETQYF.

This clonotype was seen only a few times. The chain is built from TRBV5-6 and TRBJ1-1; possibly TRBD1 for D (5 bases). The germline V gene has CDR1 SGHDT and CDR2 YYEEEE. V shed 7 bases and J shed 6 bases, with 10 bases lying between them. The CDR3 extends over 11 amino acids. The CDR3 is CASGWGPEAFF. The CDR3 DNA reads TGTGCCAGCGGCTGGGGCCCTGAAGCTTTCTTT.

The sample holds many counts of this clonotype. CDR3 coding DNA: TGTGCCAGCAGCTTATTGGCTAGCTCCTACGAGCAGTACTTC. Its translation: CASSLLASSYEQYF. The chain is built from TRBV11-2 and TRBJ2-7; no definite D call. CDR1 is SGHAT and CDR2 is FQNNGV in the germline V gene. Trimming cost V 2 bases and J 0 bases, with 8 bases left between them. CDR3 length: 14 amino acids.